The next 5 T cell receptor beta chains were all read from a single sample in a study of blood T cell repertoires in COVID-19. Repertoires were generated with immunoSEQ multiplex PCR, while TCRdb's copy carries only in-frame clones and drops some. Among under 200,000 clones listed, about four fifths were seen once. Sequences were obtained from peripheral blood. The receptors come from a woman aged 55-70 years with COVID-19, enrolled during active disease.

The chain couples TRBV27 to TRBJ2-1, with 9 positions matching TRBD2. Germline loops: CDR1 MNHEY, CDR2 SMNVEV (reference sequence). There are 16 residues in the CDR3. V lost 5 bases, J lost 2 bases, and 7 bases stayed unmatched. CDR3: CASSTPLAGTYNEQFF. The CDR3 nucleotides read TGTGCCAGCAGTACCCCCCTAGCGGGGACCTACAATGAGCAGTTCTTC.

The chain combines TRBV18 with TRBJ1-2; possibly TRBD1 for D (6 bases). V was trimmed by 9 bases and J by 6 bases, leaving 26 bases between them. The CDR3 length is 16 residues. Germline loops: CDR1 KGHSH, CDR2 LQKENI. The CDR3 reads CASFLTNTGTYDGYTF. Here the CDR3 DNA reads TGTGCCAGTTTCCTCACGAATACAGGGACCTACGATGGCTACACCTTC. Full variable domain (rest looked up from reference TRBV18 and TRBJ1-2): NAGVMQNPRHLVRRRGQEARLRCSPMKGHSHVYWYRQLPEEGLKFMVYLQKENIIDESGMPKERFSAEFPKEGPSILRIQQVVRGDSAAYFCASFLTNTGTYDGYTFGSGTRLTVV.

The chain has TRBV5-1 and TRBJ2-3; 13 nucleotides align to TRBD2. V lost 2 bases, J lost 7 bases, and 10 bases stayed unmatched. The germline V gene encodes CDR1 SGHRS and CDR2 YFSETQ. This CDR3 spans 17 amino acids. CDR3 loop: CASSLRTSGSKENTQYF. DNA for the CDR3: TGCGCCAGCAGCTTACGGACTAGCGGGAGTAAGGAGAATACGCAGTATTTT.

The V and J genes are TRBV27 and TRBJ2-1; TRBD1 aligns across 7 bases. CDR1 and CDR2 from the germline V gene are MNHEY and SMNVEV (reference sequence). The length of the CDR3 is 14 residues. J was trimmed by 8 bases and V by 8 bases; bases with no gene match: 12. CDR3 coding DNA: TGTGCCAGCGGTCTATCTACAGGGGCGGATGAGCAGTTCTTC. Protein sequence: CASGLSTGADEQFF.

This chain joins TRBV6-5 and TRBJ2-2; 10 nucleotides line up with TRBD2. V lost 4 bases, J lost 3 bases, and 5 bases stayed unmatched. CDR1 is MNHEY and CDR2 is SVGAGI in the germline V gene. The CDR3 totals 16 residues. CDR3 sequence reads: CASSSRTSGYTGELFF. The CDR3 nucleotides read TGTGCCAGCAGTTCACGGACTAGCGGCTACACCGGGGAGCTGTTTTTT.